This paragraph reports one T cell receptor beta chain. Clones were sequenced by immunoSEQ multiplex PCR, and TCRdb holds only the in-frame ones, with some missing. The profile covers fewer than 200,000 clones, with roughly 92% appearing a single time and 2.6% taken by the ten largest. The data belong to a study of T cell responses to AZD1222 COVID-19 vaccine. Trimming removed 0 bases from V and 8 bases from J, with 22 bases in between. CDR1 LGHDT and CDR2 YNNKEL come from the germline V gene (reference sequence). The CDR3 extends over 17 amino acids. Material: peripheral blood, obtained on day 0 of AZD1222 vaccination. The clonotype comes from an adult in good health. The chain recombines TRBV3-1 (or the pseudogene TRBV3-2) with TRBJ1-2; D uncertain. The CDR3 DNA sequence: TGTGCCAGCAGCCAAGAAATTGGAGGAGGGCTTTTGAACGGCTACACCTTC. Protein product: CASSQEIGGGLLNGYTF.